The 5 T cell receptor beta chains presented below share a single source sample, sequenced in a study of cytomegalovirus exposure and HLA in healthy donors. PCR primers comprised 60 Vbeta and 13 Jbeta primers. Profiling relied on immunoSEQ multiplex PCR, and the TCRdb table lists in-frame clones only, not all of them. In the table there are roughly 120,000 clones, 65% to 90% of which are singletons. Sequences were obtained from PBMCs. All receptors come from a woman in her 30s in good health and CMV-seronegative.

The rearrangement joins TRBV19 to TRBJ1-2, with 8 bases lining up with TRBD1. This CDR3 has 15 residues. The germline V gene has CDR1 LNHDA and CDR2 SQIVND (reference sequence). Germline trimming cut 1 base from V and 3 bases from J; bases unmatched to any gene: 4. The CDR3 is CASSIAATGDYGYTF. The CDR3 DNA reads TGTGCCAGTAGTATAGCTGCGACAGGGGACTATGGCTACACCTTC.

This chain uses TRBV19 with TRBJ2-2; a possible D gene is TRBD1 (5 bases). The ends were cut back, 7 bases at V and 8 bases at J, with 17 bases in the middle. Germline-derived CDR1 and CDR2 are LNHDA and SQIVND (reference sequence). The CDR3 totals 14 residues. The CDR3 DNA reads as TGTGCCAGTACAAACCAGGGCGCGTCAGGGGAGCTGTTTTTT. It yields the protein CASTNQGASGELFF. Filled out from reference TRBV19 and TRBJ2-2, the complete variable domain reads DGGITQSPKYLFRKEGQNVTLSCEQNLNHDAMYWYRQDPGQGLRLIYYSQIVNDFQKGDIAEGYSVSREKKESFPLTVTSAQKNPTAFYLCASTNQGASGELFFGEGSRLTVL.

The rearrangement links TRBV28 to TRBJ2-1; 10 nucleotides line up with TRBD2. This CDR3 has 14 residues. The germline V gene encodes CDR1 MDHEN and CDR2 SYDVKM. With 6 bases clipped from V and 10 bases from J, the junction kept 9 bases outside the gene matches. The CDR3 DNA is TGTGCCAGCAGACCCGGGACTAGCGTAGGGGAGCAGTTCTTC. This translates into CASRPGTSVGEQFF.

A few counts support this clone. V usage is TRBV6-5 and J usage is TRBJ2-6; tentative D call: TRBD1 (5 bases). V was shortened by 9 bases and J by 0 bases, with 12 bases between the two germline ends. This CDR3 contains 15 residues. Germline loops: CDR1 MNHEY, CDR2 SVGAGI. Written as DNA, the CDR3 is TGTGCCAGTACAGGACGTCTCTCTGGGGCCAACGTCCTGACTTTC. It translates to CASTGRLSGANVLTF.

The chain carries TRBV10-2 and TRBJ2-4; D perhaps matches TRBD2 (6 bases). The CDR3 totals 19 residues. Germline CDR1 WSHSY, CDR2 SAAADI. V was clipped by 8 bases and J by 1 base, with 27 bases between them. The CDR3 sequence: CASPLGGDLALLAKNIQYF. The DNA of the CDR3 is TGCGCCAGCCCATTGGGAGGAGACTTAGCCTTATTGGCCAAAAACATTCAGTACTTC.